The next 19 T cell receptor beta chains were all read from a single sample in a study of CD8 T cells in ankylosing spondylitis. TCRdb used MiXCR to reprocess the 5' RACE reads, holding one entry per CDR3 protein. The data show about 270,000 distinct CDR3 sequences, about 30% seen once. Sequencing input: blood, either unsorted or a sorted T cell fraction (not recorded which). The origin of the receptors is a male donor with ankylosing spondylitis or in good health (not recorded which).

This clonotype was detected a few times. The chain combines TRBV10-1 with TRBJ2-7; D may be TRBD1 (6 bases). Germline assignment: CDR1 WNHNN and CDR2 SYGVQD (reference sequence). Trimming took off 5 bases at V and 3 bases at J, with 11 bases between the two ends. This CDR3 spans 13 amino acids. The CDR3 loop is CASSTGSDYEQYF. CDR3 sequence (DNA): TGCGCCAGCAGTACAGGGTCGGACTACGAGCAGTACTTC.

The chain joins TRBV4-1 to TRBJ1-2; 7 positions agree with TRBD1. The CDR3 runs to 15 residues. Per germline, CDR1 MGHRA and CDR2 YSYEKL. Trimming cost V 3 bases and J 7 bases; bases outside gene matches: 11. CDR3 sequence (DNA): TGCGCCAGCAGCCAGCGAACCGACAGGGCGGGTGGCTACACCTTC. Translated, it gives CASSQRTDRAGGYTF.

This clonotype was counted a single time. The rearrangement links TRBV4-1 to TRBJ2-1, with D perhaps given as TRBD1 or TRBD2 (5 bases each). Trimming shortened V by 4 bases and J by 8 bases, and 18 bases separated the two germline ends. The CDR3 length is 15 residues. CDR1 is MGHRA, CDR2 YSYEKL, per germline. CDR3 nucleotide sequence: TGCGCCAGCAGCCCCATCGACGGGGCCTTTGATGAGCAGTTCTTC. This sequence encodes CASSPIDGAFDEQFF.

This clonotype was recorded a few times. This chain connects TRBV6-5 to TRBJ2-1, with 10 bases lining up with TRBD1. The CDR3 is made up of 16 amino acids. Looked up from germline, CDR1 is MNHEY and CDR2 is SVGAGI. With 4 bases clipped from V and 6 bases from J, the junction kept 9 bases outside the gene matches. The CDR3, as DNA: TGTGCCAGCAGTTTCACACCGGGACAGGGGATCAATGAGCAGTTCTTC. Translating it yields CASSFTPGQGINEQFF.

CDR3 in amino acids: CASSLSAGPYTDTQYF. CDR3 coding DNA: TGTGCCAGCAGTTTATCGGCGGGGCCCTACACAGATACGCAGTATTTT. V is TRBV27 and J is TRBJ2-3; weak D call: TRBD2 (6 bases). Germline lookup yields CDR1 MNHEY and CDR2 SMNVEV (reference sequence). The CDR3 has 16 amino acids. Trimming took off 0 bases at V and 2 bases at J, with 12 bases between the two ends.

The chain couples TRBV20-1 to TRBJ2-1, with unresolved D. The CDR3 is 11 amino acids. Trimming shortened V by 4 bases and J by 9 bases, and 10 bases separated the two germline ends. The germline CDR1 and CDR2 sequences are DFQATT and SNEGSKA (reference sequence). The CDR3 spells CSANRAFEQFF. DNA for the CDR3: TGCAGTGCTAACCGAGCTTTTGAGCAGTTCTTC.

The chain is built from TRBV20-1 and TRBJ2-7; D is perhaps TRBD2 (5 bases). CDR1 DFQATT and CDR2 SNEGSKA come from the germline V gene (reference sequence). The CDR3 length is 13 residues. The V end was cut by 0 bases, the J end by 7 bases, with 13 bases between. The CDR3 sequence is CSARDLGVGEQYF. CDR3 nucleotides: TGCAGTGCTAGAGATCTCGGGGTTGGGGAGCAGTACTTC.

The CDR3 reads CSAAIGQRTDTQYF. The CDR3 DNA is TGCAGTGCTGCGATTGGACAACGCACAGATACGCAGTATTTT. This chain joins TRBV20-1 and TRBJ2-3, with D perhaps matching TRBD1 (5 bases). V dropped 5 bases and J dropped 1 base, with 13 bases sitting between them. Germline V gene sequence: CDR1 DFQATT, CDR2 SNEGSKA (reference sequence). The CDR3 extends over 14 amino acids.

This clonotype has a single count. The chain uses TRBV28 and TRBJ2-2, with 9 bases fitting TRBD1. The CDR3 contains 15 residues. Per the germline V gene, CDR1 is MDHEN and CDR2 is SYDVKM. With V trimmed by 8 bases and J by 5 bases, 9 bases remained unmatched. This CDR3 is CASYQDRGWTGELFF. CDR3 nucleotide sequence: TGTGCCAGCTACCAGGACAGGGGATGGACCGGGGAGCTGTTTTTT.

The rearrangement links TRBV20-1 to TRBJ2-7, with 7 bases matching TRBD1. The CDR3 sequence is 14 residues long. Germline trimming cut 1 base from V and 3 bases from J; bases unmatched to any gene: 6. CDR1 and CDR2 from the germline V gene are DFQATT and SNEGSKA (reference sequence). This chain's CDR3 is CSARVGTVIYEQYF. In DNA form, the CDR3 reads TGCAGTGCTAGAGTCGGGACAGTAATCTACGAGCAGTACTTC.

The genes are TRBV7-9 and TRBJ1-2; no firm D call. The CDR3 consists of 13 residues. Germline V lookup: CDR1 SEHNR, CDR2 FQNEAQ (reference sequence). V dropped 5 bases and J dropped 4 bases, with 11 bases sitting between them. Here the CDR3 DNA reads TGTGCCAGCAGCCAGTACTCGGCCTATGGCTACACCTTC. Amino acids: CASSQYSAYGYTF.

This rearrangement joins TRBV5-1 to TRBJ2-5; the match to TRBD1 covers 9 bases. From germline, CDR1 is SGHRS and CDR2 YFSETQ. The junction had 6 bases not matched to a gene; V was cut back by 4 bases and J by 2 bases. The CDR3 runs 15 residues. CDR3 bases: TGCGCCAGCAGCGGTGGGACAGGGCCTCAAGAGACCCAGTACTTC. Residues: CASSGGTGPQETQYF.

This chain uses TRBV7-9 with TRBJ2-5; D tentatively reads TRBD1 or TRBD2 (5 bases each). Trimming removed 1 base from V and 1 base from J, with 10 bases in between. The germline V gene has CDR1 SEHNR and CDR2 FQNEAQ (reference sequence). This CDR3 spans 15 amino acids. The CDR3 spells CASSLVPGPQETQYF. As DNA, the CDR3 is TGTGCCAGCAGCTTAGTTCCGGGGCCCCAAGAGACCCAGTACTTC.

This clonotype was seen more than once but under ten times. The V and J genes are TRBV10-3 and TRBJ2-3; TRBD2 matches at 7 bases. The CDR3 is 17 amino acids. Trimming at V came to 4 bases and at J to 0 bases, leaving 10 bases not matched to a gene. Germline CDR1 reads ENHRY; CDR2 reads SYGVKD. The CDR3 loop reads CAISGSGGRVSTDTQYF. In DNA, the CDR3 is TGTGCCATCAGTGGGTCCGGGGGGAGAGTTAGCACAGATACGCAGTATTTT.

This clonotype was seen more than once but under ten times. The V gene is TRBV24-1, the J gene TRBJ2-5; D is possibly TRBD2 (5 bases). Trimming shortened V by 1 base and J by 8 bases, and 16 bases separated the two germline ends. Germline V gives CDR1 KGHDR, CDR2 SFDVKD. The CDR3 extends over 15 amino acids. CDR3 DNA sequence: TGTGCCACCAGTGATTTCTCCGGCGCTAGCTCCACCCAGTACTTC. It translates to CATSDFSGASSTQYF.

The chain links TRBV20-1 to TRBJ2-3; 10 bases line up with TRBD2. Per the germline V gene, CDR1 is DFQATT and CDR2 is SNEGSKA (reference sequence). The CDR3 runs 17 residues. Trimming cost V 0 bases and J 0 bases; bases outside gene matches: 6. The CDR3 protein is CSARDPSGGYSTDTQYF. For the CDR3, the DNA is TGCAGTGCTAGAGATCCTAGCGGGGGCTATAGCACAGATACGCAGTATTTT.

The gene calls are TRBV20-1 and TRBJ2-2, with TRBD1 matching 10 bases. In germline, CDR1 is DFQATT, CDR2 SNEGSKA (reference sequence). Losses at the gene ends were 5 bases for V and 4 bases for J; bases not matched to a gene: 4. The length of the CDR3 is 14 residues. CDR3 sequence: CSAWDRGSTGELFF. Written as DNA, the CDR3 is TGCAGTGCTTGGGACAGGGGAAGCACCGGGGAGCTGTTTTTT.

In this sample, this clonotype turned up a few times. This rearrangement joins TRBV29-1 to TRBJ2-1, with 9 bases that match TRBD2. The germline gives CDR1 SQVTM, CDR2 ANQGSEA. The length of the CDR3 is 14 residues. Unmatched junction bases numbered 14, after V lost 3 bases and J lost 14 bases. The CDR3 sequence: CSVESRGGLRVEFF. The CDR3 nucleotides are TGCAGCGTTGAGTCGCGGGGGGGCCTTCGTGTTGAGTTCTTC.

This clonotype has just a few counts. The chain links TRBV6-1 to TRBJ1-6, with no clear D. V shed 6 bases and J shed 3 bases, with 15 bases lying between them. The germline V gene has CDR1 MNHNS and CDR2 SASEGT. The CDR3 runs 16 residues. The CDR3 sequence is CASSQGWADYNSPLHF. The CDR3 coding sequence is TGTGCCAGCAGCCAAGGGTGGGCGGACTATAATTCACCCCTCCACTTT.